This is a list of T cell receptor beta chains from one sample in a study of T cell repertoires in cytomegalovirus infection. TCRdb reanalysed the reads using MiXCR and keeps one entry per CDR3 protein. Seen here are approximately 300,000 distinct CDR3 sequences, 25% observed once, and the top ten hold roughly 15%. Antigens for these TCRs are unknown. Specimen: cultured PBMCs, collected from culture after CMV antigen stimulation. These receptors all stem from a human donor in good health (CMV status not recorded). Some clones in this sample may be carry-over from other donors' samples. Both conserved end residues are part of each CDR3. The order of the fields is J gene, V gene, D gene, clone size, CDR3 protein, CDR3 DNA. The D gene is left open where the match is weak. The size entry is marked missing in some rows and otherwise reads once, few, many or a size class.

J: TRBJ2-1; V: TRBV5-1; D: .; size: .; CDR3: CASSLDRLGWNEQFF; DNA: TGCGCCAGCAGCTTGGACAGGCTGGGTTGGAATGAGCAGTTCTTC
J: TRBJ1-1; V: TRBV7-2; D: .; size: .; CDR3: CASSLREAEAFF; DNA: TGTGCCAGCAGTCTCAGGGAGGCTGAAGCTTTCTTT
J: TRBJ2-5; V: TRBV30; D: .; size: many; CDR3: CAWSVNREETQYF; DNA: TGTGCCTGGAGTGTAAACAGGGAAGAGACCCAGTACTTC
J: TRBJ2-5; V: TRBV13; D: TRBD1; size: .; CDR3: CASSLERGGQQETQYF; DNA: TGTGCCAGCAGCTTAGAAAGAGGGGGCCAGCAAGAGACCCAGTACTTC
J: TRBJ1-1; V: TRBV29-1; D: .; size: few; CDR3: CSGGRMNTEAFF; DNA: TGCAGCGGAGGACGGATGAACACTGAAGCTTTCTTT
J: TRBJ2-5; V: TRBV7-6; D: .; size: few; CDR3: CASSLAGPGETQYF; DNA: TGTGCCAGCAGCTTAGCCGGCCCCGGTGAGACCCAGTACTTC
J: TRBJ1-1; V: TRBV20-1; D: TRBD1; size: .; CDR3: CSARMPTGHRNSEAFF; DNA: TGCAGTGCTAGAATGCCGACAGGGCATAGGAACAGTGAAGCTTTCTTT
J: TRBJ2-2; V: TRBV11-3; D: TRBD2; size: few; CDR3: CASSLNVAGAGELFF; DNA: TGTGCCAGCAGCTTAAATGTAGCGGGAGCCGGGGAGCTGTTTTTT
J: TRBJ2-7; V: TRBV7-2; D: .; size: few; CDR3: CASSLGRGMTYEQYF; DNA: TGTGCCAGCAGCTTAGGTCGGGGGATGACCTACGAGCAGTACTTC
J: TRBJ1-2; V: TRBV5-4; D: .; size: many; CDR3: CASSLGKGNYGYTF; DNA: TGTGCCAGCAGCTTGGGGAAGGGTAACTATGGCTACACCTTC
J: TRBJ1-1; V: TRBV6-2/TRBV6-3; D: .; size: .; CDR3: CASRTGRVEAFF; DNA: TGTGCCAGCAGAACGGGACGCGTCGAAGCTTTCTTT
J: TRBJ2-3; V: TRBV20-1; D: TRBD2; size: few; CDR3: CSVKLAGALAGTDTQYF; DNA: TGCAGTGTCAAACTAGCGGGAGCTTTGGCAGGCACAGATACGCAGTATTTT
J: TRBJ2-1; V: TRBV24-1; D: .; size: .; CDR3: CATSVREIMFF; DNA: TGTGCCACCAGTGTGAGGGAAATCATGTTCTTC
J: TRBJ2-6; V: TRBV7-8; D: .; size: many; CDR3: CASSYSSSGANVLTF; DNA: TGTGCCAGCAGCTACTCGAGCTCTGGGGCCAACGTCCTGACTTTC
J: TRBJ2-5; V: TRBV24-1; D: TRBD2; size: few; CDR3: CATSEASGRGETQYF; DNA: TGTGCCACCAGTGAGGCTAGCGGGAGAGGAGAGACCCAGTACTTC
J: TRBJ2-1; V: TRBV18; D: TRBD2; size: .; CDR3: CASSRPGLAGVSEQFF; DNA: TGTGCCAGCTCACGGCCGGGACTAGCGGGAGTAAGTGAGCAGTTCTTC
J: TRBJ1-1; V: TRBV12-3/TRBV12-4; D: .; size: few; CDR3: CASSSQGRGTEAFF; DNA: TGTGCCAGCAGTTCCCAGGGGCGCGGGACTGAAGCTTTCTTT
J: TRBJ2-1; V: TRBV6-2/TRBV6-3; D: TRBD2; size: few; CDR3: CASRSVSGSPFF; DNA: TGTGCCAGCAGAAGTGTCAGCGGGAGCCCGTTCTTC
J: TRBJ2-3; V: TRBV2; D: .; size: few; CDR3: CASRVLDADTQYF; DNA: TGTGCCAGCAGGGTACTAGACGCAGATACGCAGTATTTT
J: TRBJ2-5; V: TRBV6-2/TRBV6-3; D: TRBD2; size: .; CDR3: CASRDRLAGGPGETQYF; DNA: TGTGCCAGCAGGGACCGACTAGCGGGAGGGCCTGGAGAGACCCAGTACTTC
J: TRBJ2-7; V: TRBV7-2; D: TRBD1; size: many; CDR3: CASSYLTRTGQREQYF; DNA: TGTGCCAGCAGCTACCTTACTCGGACAGGCCAGAGGGAGCAGTACTTC
J: TRBJ2-3; V: TRBV7-9; D: .; size: many; CDR3: CASSLSGFKTTDTQYF; DNA: TGTGCCAGCAGCTTAAGCGGCTTCAAAACAACAGATACGCAGTATTTT
J: TRBJ1-1; V: TRBV7-9; D: .; size: many; CDR3: CASSSSLGLANTEAFF; DNA: TGTGCCAGCAGCTCATCCTTAGGGCTAGCGAACACTGAAGCTTTCTTT